This T cell receptor (beta chain) was sequenced during a study of blood T cell repertoires in COVID-19. V dropped 1 base and J dropped 6; count of bases not matched to a gene: 6. Germline assignment: CDR1 LGHDT and CDR2 YNNKEL (reference sequence). CDR3 length: 15 amino acids. Sequenced by immunoSEQ multiplex PCR; TCRdb stores in-frame clones only, minus some. The sample holds tens of thousands of clones, over 80% seen once. The sequenced sample consisted of peripheral blood. The gene calls are TRBV3-1 (or the pseudogene TRBV3-2) and TRBJ2-7; 10 bases are a match to TRBD2. The receptor's source is a woman of 80 years or more with active or convalescent COVID-19. Written as DNA, the CDR3 is TGTGCCAGCAGCCAAGGGGCTAGCGGGAGAGGCGAGCAGTACTTC. Translating it yields CASSQGASGRGEQYF.